Described below is a single T cell receptor beta chain sequence and its context. Between the trimmed V and J ends, which lost 3 bases and 8 bases, there was a span of 14 bases. The CDR3 is made up of 14 amino acids. Per germline, CDR1 SEHNR and CDR2 FQNEAQ (reference sequence). The data stem from a study of cytotoxic CD8 clonotypes in ibrutinib-treated CLL. Overall study context: Partial responses numbered approximately 24 and complete responses 2; after a median about 62 months, about 15 stayed remitted and approximately twelve progressed.

TCRdb keeps only in-frame clones here, not all; method: immunoSEQ multiplex PCR. The sample yields approximately 190,000 clones, roughly 73% seen once. This chain connects TRBV7-9 to TRBJ2-1; D perhaps matches TRBD2 (6 bases). The sequence was obtained from a human donor with chronic lymphocytic leukemia. The specimen was PBMCs, collected after 12 months of ibrutinib treatment. In nucleotides, the CDR3 is TGTGCCAGCAGCTTGGTTTCTAGCGCCCATGAGCAGTTCTTC. It yields the protein CASSLVSSAHEQFF.